The 7 T cell receptor beta chains below were found in one sample sequenced in a study of T cell responses to AZD1222 COVID-19 vaccine. The assay was immunoSEQ multiplex PCR, and TCRdb's table has in-frame clones only and misses some. The sample has about 130,000 clones; about nine tenths are singletons. The starting material was peripheral blood, obtained 28 days after the second AZD1222 dose. These receptor sequences come from an adult who received the AZD1222 COVID-19 vaccine.

This chain's CDR3 is CASSSDRLLAFF. In nucleotides, the CDR3 is TGCGCCAGCAGCTCAGATCGGCTCTTGGCTTTCTTT. The V gene is TRBV5-1, the J gene TRBJ1-1, with D unclear. The CDR3 is 12 amino acids. Germline-derived CDR1 and CDR2 are SGHRS and YFSETQ. Trimming shortened V by 3 bases and J by 11 bases, and 14 bases separated the two germline ends.

J is TRBJ1-3 and V is TRBV7-2; weak D call: TRBD1 (5 bases). V lost 5 bases and J lost 0, with 14 bases in between. Looked up from germline, CDR1 is SGHTA and CDR2 is FQGNSA. The CDR3 consists of 16 residues. The CDR3 DNA reads as TGTGCCAGCAGCCCTCTTCAGGGTTACTCTGGAAACACCATATATTTT. Protein product: CASSPLQGYSGNTIYF.

The chain couples TRBV19 to TRBJ1-6; 7 positions agree with TRBD1. CDR3 length equals 15 residues. Unmatched junction bases numbered 3, after V lost 7 bases and J lost 0 bases. Germline V gene sequence: CDR1 LNHDA, CDR2 SQIVND (reference sequence). The CDR3 nucleotides read TGTGCCAGTACACAGGGGAGCTCCTATAATTCACCCCTCCACTTT. It encodes CASTQGSSYNSPLHF. The whole variable domain, remainder taken from reference TRBV19 and TRBJ1-6, is DGGITQSPKYLFRKEGQNVTLSCEQNLNHDAMYWYRQDPGQGLRLIYYSQIVNDFQKGDIAEGYSVSREKKESFPLTVTSAQKNPTAFYLCASTQGSSYNSPLHFGNGTRLTVT.

The gene calls are TRBV5-6 and TRBJ2-2, with 13 bases identical to TRBD2. The CDR3 spans 18 residues. Germline V CDR1 and CDR2: SGHDT, YYEEEE. V trimming: 1 base; J trimming: 0 bases; junction bases outside the gene matches: 3. CDR3 DNA sequence: TGTGCCAGCAGCTTGAGGACTAGCGGGAGTGCGAACACCGGGGAGCTGTTTTTT. Translating gives CASSLRTSGSANTGELFF.

This rearrangement joins TRBV5-1 to TRBJ2-5, with a possible D match to TRBD2 (6 bases). Per germline, CDR1 SGHRS and CDR2 YFSETQ. V was pared by 0 bases and J by 5 bases, with 11 bases between. The CDR3 is made up of 14 amino acids. The DNA for the CDR3 is TGCGCCAGCAGCTTGGGGAGGGCACCCGAGACCCAGTACTTC. It translates to CASSLGRAPETQYF.

J is TRBJ2-3 and V is TRBV9, with TRBD1 matching 9 bases. Germline V gene sequence: CDR1 SGDLS, CDR2 YYNGEE. V lost 0 bases and J lost 4; bases outside the gene matches: 3. This CDR3 contains 15 residues. CDR3 DNA: TGTGCCAGCAGCGTAGACAGGGGGCGGTCAGATACGCAGTATTTT. Protein product: CASSVDRGRSDTQYF.

About this clone itself: Likely a read error: the CDR3 ends without its conserved phenylalanine or tryptophan. Because the CDR3's place on the DNA is in doubt, the DNA is left out and the CDR3 is given as listed by TCRdb. The J gene is TRBJ1-2, the V gene TRBV10-3; the D call TRBD1 from the table was never checked on the DNA. Germline V gives CDR1 ENHRY, CDR2 SYGVKD. The CDR3 comprises 12 residues, both ends counted. CDR3 residues: CAISIRQGPTRV.